The sequence of this T cell receptor (beta chain) was determined in a study of PD-1 blockade in classical Hodgkin lymphoma. Noted time point: newly diagnosed, previously untreated cHL patient sample. Magnetic negative selection purified CD4+ T cells from thawed PBMCs. Produced via immunoSEQ multiplex PCR; TCRdb's table is partial and in-frame only. The table lists 20,000 to 25,000 clones, more than 85% of them singletons. Germline V gene data show CDR1 as SGHRS and CDR2 as YFSETQ. The CDR3 is made up of 17 amino acids. V dropped 1 base and J dropped 4 bases, with 15 bases sitting between them. The receptor comes from a human donor with classical Hodgkin lymphoma. The source material was CD4+ T cells from blood. This rearrangement joins TRBV5-1 to TRBJ1-6, with D possibly being TRBD1 (5 bases). CDR3 bases: TGCGCCAGCAGCTTGACAGGTTCGACACTTTATAATTCACCCCTCCACTTT. It yields the protein CASSLTGSTLYNSPLHF. The full variable domain, in which reference TRBV5-1 and TRBJ1-6 provide the parts outside the CDR3, is KAGVTQTPRYLIKTRGQQVTLSCSPISGHRSVSWYQQTPGQGLQFLFEYFSETQRNKGNFPGRFSGRQFSNSRSEMNVSTLELGDSALYLCASSLTGSTLYNSPLHFGNGTRLTVT.